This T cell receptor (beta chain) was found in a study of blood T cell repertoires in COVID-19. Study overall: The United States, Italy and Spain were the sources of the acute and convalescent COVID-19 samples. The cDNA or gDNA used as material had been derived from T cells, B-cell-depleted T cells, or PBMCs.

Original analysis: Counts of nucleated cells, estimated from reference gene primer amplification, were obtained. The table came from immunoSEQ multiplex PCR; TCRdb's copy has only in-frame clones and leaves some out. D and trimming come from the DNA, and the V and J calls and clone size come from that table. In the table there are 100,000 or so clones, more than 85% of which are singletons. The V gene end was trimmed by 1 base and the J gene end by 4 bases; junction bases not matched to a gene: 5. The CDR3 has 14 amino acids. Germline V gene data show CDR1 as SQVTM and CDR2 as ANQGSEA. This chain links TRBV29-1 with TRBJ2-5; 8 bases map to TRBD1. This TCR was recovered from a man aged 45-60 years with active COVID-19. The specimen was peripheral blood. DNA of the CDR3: TGCAGCGTTGAAGCTCAGGGGGCAGGAGAGACCCAGTACTTC. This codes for CSVEAQGAGETQYF.